Presented here are 3 T cell receptor beta chains from one specimen sequenced in a study of T cell responses to AZD1222 COVID-19 vaccine. Using immunoSEQ multiplex PCR, the repertoire was profiled, and TCRdb retains in-frame clones only, with some absent. The data show 200,000 to 300,000 clones, with approximately 93% seen just once and roughly 0.5% held by the top ten. The input for sequencing was peripheral blood, taken on day 0 of AZD1222 vaccination. Source of these receptors: an adult in good health.

This clone was found once. The CDR3 spells CATTETTGKLTGNTIYF. CDR3 sequence (DNA): TGTGCCACTACCGAAACCACAGGGAAACTGACCGGAAACACCATATATTTT. The J gene is TRBJ1-3, the V gene TRBV2; D may be TRBD1 (6 bases). V dropped 10 bases and J dropped 4 bases, with 26 bases sitting between them. Germline V gene sequence: CDR1 SNHLY, CDR2 FYNNEI. The CDR3 contains 17 residues.

The chain combines TRBV5-1 with TRBJ2-7, with TRBD1 as a possible D gene (7 bases). Germline V gene data show CDR1 as SGHRS and CDR2 as YFSETQ. CDR3 length: 14 residues. Trimming left V 4 bases short and J 2 bases short, with 13 bases between. In nucleotides, the CDR3 is TGCGCCAGCAGCCGCGGGACAGCTCCCTACGAGCAGTACTTC. Protein sequence: CASSRGTAPYEQYF.

The table lists this clone with a count of one. The chain is built from TRBV10-2 and TRBJ1-1; D not resolved. Germline V gene lookup returns CDR1 WSHSY and CDR2 SAAADI. V was shortened by 8 bases and J by 6 bases, with 16 bases between the two germline ends. This CDR3 is built from 13 residues. CDR3 loop: CASGDTTWAEAFF. DNA of the CDR3: TGCGCCAGCGGAGACACGACCTGGGCTGAAGCTTTCTTT.